This T cell receptor beta chain was identified during a study of blood T cell repertoires in COVID-19. The table came from immunoSEQ multiplex PCR; TCRdb's copy has only in-frame clones and leaves some out. The sample holds 290,000 or so clones, roughly 90% seen once. Germline V CDR1 and CDR2: GTSNPN, SVGIG (reference sequence). The CDR3 totals 13 residues. Deletions cut 3 bases from V and 5 bases from J, with 14 bases between. Sequences were obtained from PBMCs or T cells enriched from blood (not recorded which). This TCR was sampled from a woman younger than 45 who had recovered from COVID-19. The chain couples TRBV30 to TRBJ2-7; possibly TRBD1 for D (7 bases). CDR3 sequence reads: CAWRAGGIDEQYF. Written as DNA, the CDR3 is TGTGCCTGGAGGGCAGGGGGGATCGACGAGCAGTACTTC.